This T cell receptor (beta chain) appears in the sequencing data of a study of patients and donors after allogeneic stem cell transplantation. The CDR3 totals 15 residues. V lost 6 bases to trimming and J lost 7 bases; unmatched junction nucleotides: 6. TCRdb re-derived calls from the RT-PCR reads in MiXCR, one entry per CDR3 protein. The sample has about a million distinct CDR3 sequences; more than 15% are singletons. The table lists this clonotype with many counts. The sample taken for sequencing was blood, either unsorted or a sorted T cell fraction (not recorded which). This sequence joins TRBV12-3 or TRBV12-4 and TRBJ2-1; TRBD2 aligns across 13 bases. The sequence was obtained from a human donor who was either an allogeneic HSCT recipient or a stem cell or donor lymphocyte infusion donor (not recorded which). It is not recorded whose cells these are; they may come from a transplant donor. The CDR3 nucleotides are TGTGCCAGCAGGTCGACTAGCGGGAGGAGGAATGAGCAGTTCTTC. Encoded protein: CASRSTSGRRNEQFF.